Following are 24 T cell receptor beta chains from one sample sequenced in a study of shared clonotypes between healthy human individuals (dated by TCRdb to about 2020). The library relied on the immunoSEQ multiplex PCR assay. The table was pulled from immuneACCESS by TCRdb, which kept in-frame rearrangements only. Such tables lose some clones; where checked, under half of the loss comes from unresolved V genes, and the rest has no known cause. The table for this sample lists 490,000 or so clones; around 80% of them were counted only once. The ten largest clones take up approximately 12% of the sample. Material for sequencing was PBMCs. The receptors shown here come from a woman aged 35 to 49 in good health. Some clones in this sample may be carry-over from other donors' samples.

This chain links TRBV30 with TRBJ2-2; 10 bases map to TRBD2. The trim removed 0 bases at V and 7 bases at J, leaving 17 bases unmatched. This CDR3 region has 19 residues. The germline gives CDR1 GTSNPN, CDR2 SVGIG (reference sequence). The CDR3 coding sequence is TGTGCCTGGAGTGTACGGGGCCGGGCTAGCGGGAGCCTTGGCGGGGAGCTGTTTTTT. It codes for CAWSVRGRASGSLGGELFF.

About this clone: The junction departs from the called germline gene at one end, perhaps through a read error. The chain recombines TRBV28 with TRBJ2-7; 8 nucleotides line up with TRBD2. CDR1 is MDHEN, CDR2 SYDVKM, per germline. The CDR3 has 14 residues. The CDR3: CATSFGLAGYEQYF. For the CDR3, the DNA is TGTGCCACCAGTTTTGGGCTAGCGGGCTACGAGCAGTACTTC.

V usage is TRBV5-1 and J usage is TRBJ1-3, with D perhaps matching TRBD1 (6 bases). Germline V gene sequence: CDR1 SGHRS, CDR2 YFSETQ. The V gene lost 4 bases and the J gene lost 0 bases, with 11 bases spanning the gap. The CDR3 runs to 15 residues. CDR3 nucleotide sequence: TGCGCCAGCAGCACAACAGGGATCTCTGGAAACACCATATATTTT. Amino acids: CASSTTGISGNTIYF. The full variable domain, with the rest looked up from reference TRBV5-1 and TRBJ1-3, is KAGVTQTPRYLIKTRGQQVTLSCSPISGHRSVSWYQQTPGQGLQFLFEYFSETQRNKGNFPGRFSGRQFSNSRSEMNVSTLELGDSALYLCASSTTGISGNTIYFGEGSWLTVV.

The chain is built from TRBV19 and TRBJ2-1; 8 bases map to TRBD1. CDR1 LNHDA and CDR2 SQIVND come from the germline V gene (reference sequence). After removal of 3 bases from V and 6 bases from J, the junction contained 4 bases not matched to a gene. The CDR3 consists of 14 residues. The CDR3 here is CASSMQGARNEQFF. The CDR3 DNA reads TGTGCCAGTAGTATGCAGGGGGCTCGCAATGAGCAGTTCTTC.

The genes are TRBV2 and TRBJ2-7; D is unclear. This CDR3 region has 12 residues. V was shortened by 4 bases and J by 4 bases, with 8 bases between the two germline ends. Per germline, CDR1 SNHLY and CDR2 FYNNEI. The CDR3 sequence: CASSGGRYEQYF. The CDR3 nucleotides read TGTGCCAGCAGTGGTGGACGTTACGAGCAGTACTTC.

The CDR3: CASSFSDRGIIQYF. The CDR3, as DNA: TGCGCCAGCAGCTTCAGTGACAGGGGAATCATTCAGTACTTC. The rearrangement links TRBV5-1 to TRBJ2-4; 8 positions match TRBD1. Germline CDR1 SGHRS, CDR2 YFSETQ. V lost 2 bases, J lost 9 bases, and 7 bases stayed unmatched. The CDR3 covers 14 residues. Complete variable domain (other parts from reference TRBV5-1 and TRBJ2-4): KAGVTQTPRYLIKTRGQQVTLSCSPISGHRSVSWYQQTPGQGLQFLFEYFSETQRNKGNFPGRFSGRQFSNSRSEMNVSTLELGDSALYLCASSFSDRGIIQYFGAGTRLSVL.

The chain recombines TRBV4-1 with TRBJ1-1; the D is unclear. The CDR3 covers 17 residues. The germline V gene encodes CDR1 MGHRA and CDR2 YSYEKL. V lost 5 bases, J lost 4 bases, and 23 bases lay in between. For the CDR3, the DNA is TGCGCCAGCAGCACCATGTCGTTGCGGTCTTACAGCACTGAAGCTTTCTTT. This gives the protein CASSTMSLRSYSTEAFF.

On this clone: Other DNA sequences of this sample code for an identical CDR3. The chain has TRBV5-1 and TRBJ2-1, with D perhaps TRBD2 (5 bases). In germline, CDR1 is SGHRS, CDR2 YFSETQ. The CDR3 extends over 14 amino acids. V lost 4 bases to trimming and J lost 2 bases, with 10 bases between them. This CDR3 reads CASSPGLTYNEQFF. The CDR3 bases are TGCGCCAGCAGCCCAGGACTCACCTACAATGAGCAGTTCTTC.

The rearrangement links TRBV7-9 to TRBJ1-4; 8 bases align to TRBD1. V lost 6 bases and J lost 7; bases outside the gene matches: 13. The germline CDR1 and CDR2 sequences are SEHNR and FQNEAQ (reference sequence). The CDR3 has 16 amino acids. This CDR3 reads CASRRSRGRGGEKLFF. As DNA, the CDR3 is TGTGCCAGCAGAAGAAGCAGGGGGCGGGGTGGTGAAAAACTGTTTTTT.

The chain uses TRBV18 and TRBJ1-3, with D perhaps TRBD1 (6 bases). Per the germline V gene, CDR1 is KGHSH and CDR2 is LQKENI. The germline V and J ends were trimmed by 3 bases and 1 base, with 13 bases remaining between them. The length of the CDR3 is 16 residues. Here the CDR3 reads CASSPSEGGSGNTIYF. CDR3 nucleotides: TGTGCCAGCTCACCGAGCGAGGGGGGGTCTGGAAACACCATATATTTT.

The CDR3 loop reads CASRWDRGQETQYF. The CDR3 DNA sequence: TGCGCCAGCAGGTGGGACAGGGGTCAAGAGACCCAGTACTTC. The V gene is TRBV5-1, the J gene TRBJ2-5; 10 nucleotides agree with TRBD1. Germline CDR1 and CDR2: SGHRS and YFSETQ. The V segment lost 5 bases and the J segment 2 bases; nucleotides outside the gene matches: 3. The CDR3 consists of 14 residues.

CDR3 residues: CASSPDRNSYEQYF. The CDR3 DNA is TGTGCCAGCAGCCCCGACAGGAACTCCTACGAGCAGTACTTC. V gene TRBV11-2 combines with J gene TRBJ2-7; tentatively, D is TRBD1 (6 bases). V lost 5 bases to trimming and J lost 0 bases, with 11 bases between them. CDR3 length: 14 amino acids. The germline V gene has CDR1 SGHAT and CDR2 FQNNGV.

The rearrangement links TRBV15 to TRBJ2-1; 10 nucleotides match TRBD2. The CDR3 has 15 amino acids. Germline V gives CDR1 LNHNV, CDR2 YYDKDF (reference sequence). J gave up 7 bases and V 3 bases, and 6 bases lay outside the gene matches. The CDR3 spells CATSSSSGSVNEQFF. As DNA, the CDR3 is TGTGCCACCAGCAGCTCTAGCGGGAGTGTGAATGAGCAGTTCTTC.

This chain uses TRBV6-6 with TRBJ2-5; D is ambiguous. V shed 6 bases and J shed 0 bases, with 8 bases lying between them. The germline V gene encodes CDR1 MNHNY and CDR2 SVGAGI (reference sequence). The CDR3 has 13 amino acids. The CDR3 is CASRGMYQETQYF. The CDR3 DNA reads TGTGCCAGCAGGGGAATGTACCAAGAGACCCAGTACTTC.

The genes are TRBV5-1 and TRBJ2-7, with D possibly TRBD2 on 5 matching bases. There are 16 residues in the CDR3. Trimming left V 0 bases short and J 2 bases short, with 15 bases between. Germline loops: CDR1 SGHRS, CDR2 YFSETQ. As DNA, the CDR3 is TGCGCCAGCAGCTTGGGTTCTGGTGGGAGAACCTACGAGCAGTACTTC. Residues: CASSLGSGGRTYEQYF.

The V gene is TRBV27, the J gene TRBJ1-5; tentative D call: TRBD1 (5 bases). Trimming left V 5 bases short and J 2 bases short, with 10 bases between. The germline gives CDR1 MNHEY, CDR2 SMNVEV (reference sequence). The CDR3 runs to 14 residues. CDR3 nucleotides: TGTGCCAGCAGTGGGGGGAACGGCAATCAGCCCCAGCATTTT. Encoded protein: CASSGGNGNQPQHF.

The CDR3 region is CAWSWAGATYNEQFF. The CDR3 DNA follows: TGTGCCTGGAGTTGGGCGGGGGCTACCTACAATGAGCAGTTCTTC. The V call is TRBV30, the J call TRBJ2-1; D is possibly TRBD2 (7 bases). Trimming stripped 2 bases from V and 2 bases from J, with 13 bases between. The germline gives CDR1 GTSNPN, CDR2 SVGIG (reference sequence). The CDR3 sequence is 15 residues long.

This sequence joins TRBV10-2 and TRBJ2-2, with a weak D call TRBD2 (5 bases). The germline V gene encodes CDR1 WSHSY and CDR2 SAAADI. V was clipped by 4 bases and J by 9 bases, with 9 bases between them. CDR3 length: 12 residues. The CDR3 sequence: CASSGEKWELFF. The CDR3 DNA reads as TGCGCCAGCAGTGGGGAGAAGTGGGAGCTGTTTTTT.

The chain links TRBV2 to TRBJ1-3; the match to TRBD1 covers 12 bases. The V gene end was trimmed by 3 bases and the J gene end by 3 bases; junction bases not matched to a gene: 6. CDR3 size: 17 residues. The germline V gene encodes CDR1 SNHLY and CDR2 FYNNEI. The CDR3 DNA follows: TGTGCCAGCAGTGACAGCCGGGACAGGGGGCTTGGAAACACCATATATTTT. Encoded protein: CASSDSRDRGLGNTIYF.

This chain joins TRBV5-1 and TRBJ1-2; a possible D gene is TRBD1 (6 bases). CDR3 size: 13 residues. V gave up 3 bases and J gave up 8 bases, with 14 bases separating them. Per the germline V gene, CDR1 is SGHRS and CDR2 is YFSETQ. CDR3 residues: CASSSPGGGGYTF. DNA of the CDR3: TGCGCCAGCAGCTCCCCCGGGGGCGGCGGCTACACCTTC.

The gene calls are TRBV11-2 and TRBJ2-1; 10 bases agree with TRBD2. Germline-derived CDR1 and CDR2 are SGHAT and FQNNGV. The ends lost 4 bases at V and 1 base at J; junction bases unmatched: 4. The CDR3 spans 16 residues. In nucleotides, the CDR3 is TGTGCCAGCAGCTCTCGGACTAGCGGATCCTACAATGAGCAGTTCTTC. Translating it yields CASSSRTSGSYNEQFF.

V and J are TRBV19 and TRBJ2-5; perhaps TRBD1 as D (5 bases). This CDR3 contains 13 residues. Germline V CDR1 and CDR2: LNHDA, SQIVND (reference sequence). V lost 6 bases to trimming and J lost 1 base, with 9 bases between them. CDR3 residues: CASRQGSQETQYF. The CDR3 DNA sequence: TGTGCCAGTAGGCAGGGAAGCCAAGAGACCCAGTACTTC.

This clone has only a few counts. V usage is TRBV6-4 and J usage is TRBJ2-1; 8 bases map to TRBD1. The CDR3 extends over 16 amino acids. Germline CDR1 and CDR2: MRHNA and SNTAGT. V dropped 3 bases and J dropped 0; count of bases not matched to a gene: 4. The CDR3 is CASSEAGGFSYNEQFF. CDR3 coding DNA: TGTGCCAGCAGTGAGGCAGGGGGCTTCTCCTACAATGAGCAGTTCTTC.

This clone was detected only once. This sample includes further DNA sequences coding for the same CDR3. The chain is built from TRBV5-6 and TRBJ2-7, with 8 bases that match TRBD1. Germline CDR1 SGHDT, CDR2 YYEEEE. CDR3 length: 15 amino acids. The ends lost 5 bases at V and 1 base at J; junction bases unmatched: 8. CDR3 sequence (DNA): TGTGCCAGCAGTTATGGCCAGGGGGCTTCCTACGAGCAGTACTTC. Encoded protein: CASSYGQGASYEQYF.